Reported below is one TCR beta chain. This specimen belongs to a study of technical replicates of blood from four donors. The protocol was immunoSEQ multiplex PCR, while the TCRdb copy is restricted to in-frame clones and leaves out a portion. The table includes about 75,000 clones, roughly nine tenths detected once. The CDR3 consists of 18 residues. Trimming left V 1 base short and J 6 bases short, with 25 bases between. Germline loops: CDR1 MGHRA, CDR2 YSYEKL. The TCR originated in a human donor in good health. Some clones in this sample may be carry-over from other donors' samples. The gene calls are TRBV4-1 and TRBJ2-7; D may be TRBD1 (6 bases). The material sequenced was T cells isolated from PBMCs. The CDR3, as DNA: TGCGCCAGCAGCCAAGTGGCAGAGGGGGTGGGGCAGGGCTCCGAGCAGTACTTC. Encoded protein: CASSQVAEGVGQGSEQYF.